This T cell receptor beta chain derives from a study of beta chain features in type 1 diabetes. Whole-study findings and limits: Across all four CD4+ subsets, people with type 1 diabetes showed modestly shorter TCRB CDR3s. Any HLA effect on TCRB rearrangement was left unresolved by small sub-analyses. Whatever favoring of shorter templates PCR might show would apply equally to patients and controls.

Comment on this clone: Antigen specificity is unknown.

Expressed TCRB transcripts were sequenced, since all the RNA that had been isolated was reverse transcribed. Survey-depth immunoSEQ sequencing was used for stem cell-like memory T cells. Clones were read by immunoSEQ multiplex PCR, and TCRdb kept only the in-frame ones, dropping some. In the table there are some 26,000 clones, over 65% of which are singletons. Sequencing was performed on stem cell memory CD4+ T cells from blood. The receptor comes from a woman in her forties with type 1 diabetes.

The CDR3 is CASSEGYGELFF. The CDR3, as DNA: TGTGCCAGCAGCGAGGGGTACGGGGAGCTGTTTTTT. The rearrangement links TRBV9 to TRBJ2-2; D may be TRBD1 (5 bases). The germline V and J ends were trimmed by 3 bases and 7 bases, with 7 bases remaining between them. In germline, CDR1 is SGDLS, CDR2 YYNGEE. This CDR3 is built from 12 residues. Filled out from reference TRBV9 and TRBJ2-2, the complete variable domain reads DSGVTQTPKHLITATGQRVTLRCSPRSGDLSVYWYQQSLDQGLQFLIQYYNGEERAKGNILERFSAQQFPDLHSELNLSSLELGDSALYFCASSEGYGELFFGEGSRLTVL.